This TCR beta chain was retrieved from a study of beta chain features in type 1 diabetes. Overall study findings and caveats: Moderately but significantly shorter TCRB CDR3s were found in Type 1 diabetes patients in all four CD4+ subsets.

The CDR3 is made up of 16 amino acids. Trimming removed 2 bases at V and 4 bases at J, with 15 bases between. The germline V gene encodes CDR1 SGHRS and CDR2 YFSETQ. Since all of the isolated RNA was reverse transcribed, expressed TCRB transcripts were what got sequenced. Clones were sequenced by immunoSEQ multiplex PCR, and TCRdb holds only the in-frame ones, with some missing. The sample carries about 740,000 clones, roughly 13% recorded once. Concerning this clone: Its target is unknown.

This clonotype originated in a man aged 18 to 35 with type 1 diabetes. The V gene is TRBV5-1, the J gene TRBJ2-2; D remains ambiguous. Material: naive CD4+ T cells from blood. In DNA form, the CDR3 reads TGCGCCAGCAGCTTAATTTCCGAGACCCTCACCGGGGAGCTGTTTTTT. Its protein product is CASSLISETLTGELFF.